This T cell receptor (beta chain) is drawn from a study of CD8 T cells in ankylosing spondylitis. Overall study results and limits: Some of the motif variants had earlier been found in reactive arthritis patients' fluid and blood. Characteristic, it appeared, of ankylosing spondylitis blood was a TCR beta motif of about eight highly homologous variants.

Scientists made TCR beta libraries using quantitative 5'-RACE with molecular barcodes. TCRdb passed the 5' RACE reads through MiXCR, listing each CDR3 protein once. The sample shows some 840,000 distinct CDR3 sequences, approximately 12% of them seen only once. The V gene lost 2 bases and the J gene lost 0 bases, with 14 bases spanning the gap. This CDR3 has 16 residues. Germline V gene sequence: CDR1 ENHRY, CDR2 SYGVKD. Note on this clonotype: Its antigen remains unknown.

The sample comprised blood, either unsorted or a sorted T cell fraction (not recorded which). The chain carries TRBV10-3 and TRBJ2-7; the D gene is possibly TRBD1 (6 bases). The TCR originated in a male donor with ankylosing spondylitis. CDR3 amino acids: CAISEGTGTISYEQYF. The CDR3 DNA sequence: TGTGCCATCAGTGAGGGTACCGGGACAATCTCCTACGAGCAGTACTTC.